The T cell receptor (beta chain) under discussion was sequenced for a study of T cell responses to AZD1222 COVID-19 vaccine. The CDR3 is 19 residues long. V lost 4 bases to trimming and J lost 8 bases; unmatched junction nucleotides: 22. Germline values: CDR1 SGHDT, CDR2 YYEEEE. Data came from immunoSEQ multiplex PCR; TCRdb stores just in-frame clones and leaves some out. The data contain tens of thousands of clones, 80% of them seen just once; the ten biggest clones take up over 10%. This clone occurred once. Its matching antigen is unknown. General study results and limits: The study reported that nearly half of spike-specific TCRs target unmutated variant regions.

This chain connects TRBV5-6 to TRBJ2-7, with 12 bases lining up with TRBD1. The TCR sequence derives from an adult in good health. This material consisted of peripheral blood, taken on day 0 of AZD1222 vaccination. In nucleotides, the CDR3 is TGTGCCAGCAGCAGGAGGGGACAGGGGGCTAGAGATTTCGCGACCAAGCAGTACTTC. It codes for CASSRRGQGARDFATKQYF. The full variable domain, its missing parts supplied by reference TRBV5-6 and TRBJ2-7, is DAGVTQSPTHLIKTRGQQVTLRCSPKSGHDTVSWYQQALGQGPQFIFQYYEEEERQRGNFPDRFSGHQFPNYSSELNVNALLLGDSALYLCASSRRGQGARDFATKQYFGPGTRLTVT.